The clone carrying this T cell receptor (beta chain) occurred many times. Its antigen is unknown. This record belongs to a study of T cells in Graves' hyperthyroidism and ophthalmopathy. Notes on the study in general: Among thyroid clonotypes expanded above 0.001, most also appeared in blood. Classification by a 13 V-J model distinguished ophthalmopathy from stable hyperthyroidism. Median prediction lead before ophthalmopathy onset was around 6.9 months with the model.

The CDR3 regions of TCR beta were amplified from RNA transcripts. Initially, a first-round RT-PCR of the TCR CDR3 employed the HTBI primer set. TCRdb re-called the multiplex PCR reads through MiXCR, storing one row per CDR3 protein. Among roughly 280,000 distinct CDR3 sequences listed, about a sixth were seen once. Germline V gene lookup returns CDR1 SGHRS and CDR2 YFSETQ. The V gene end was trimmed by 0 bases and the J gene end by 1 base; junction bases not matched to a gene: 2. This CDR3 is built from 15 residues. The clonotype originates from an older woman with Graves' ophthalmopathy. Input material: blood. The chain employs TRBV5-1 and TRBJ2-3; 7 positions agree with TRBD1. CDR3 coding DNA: TGCGCCAGCAGCTTGGTAGGACAGGGCACAGATACGCAGTATTTT. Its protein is CASSLVGQGTDTQYF.